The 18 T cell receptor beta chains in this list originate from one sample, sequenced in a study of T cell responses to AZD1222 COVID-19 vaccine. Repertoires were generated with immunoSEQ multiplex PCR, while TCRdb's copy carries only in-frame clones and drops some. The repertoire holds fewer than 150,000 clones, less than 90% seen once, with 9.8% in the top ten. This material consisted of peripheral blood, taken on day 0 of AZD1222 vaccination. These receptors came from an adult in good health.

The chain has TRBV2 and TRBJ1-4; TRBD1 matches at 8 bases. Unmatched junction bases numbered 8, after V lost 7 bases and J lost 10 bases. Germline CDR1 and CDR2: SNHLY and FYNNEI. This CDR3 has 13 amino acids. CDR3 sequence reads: CASTTDRAGKLFF. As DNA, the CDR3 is TGTGCCAGCACCACGGACAGGGCGGGAAAACTGTTTTTT.

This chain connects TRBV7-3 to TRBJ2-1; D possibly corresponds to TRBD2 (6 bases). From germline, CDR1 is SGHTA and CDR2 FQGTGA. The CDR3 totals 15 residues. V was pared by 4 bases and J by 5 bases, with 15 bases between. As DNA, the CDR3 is TGTGCCAGCAGCTCCGGGGGAAAAGGGCACAATGAGCAGTTCTTC. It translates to CASSSGGKGHNEQFF.

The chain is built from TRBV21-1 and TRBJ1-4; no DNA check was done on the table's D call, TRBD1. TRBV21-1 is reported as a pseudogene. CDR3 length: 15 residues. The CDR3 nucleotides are TGTGCCAGCAGCACAACGGGACAGGGCAGAGAAAAACTGTTTTTT. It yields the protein CASSTTGQGREKLFF.

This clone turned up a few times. Here the CDR3 DNA reads TGTGCCAGCAGCTTAGGTGTACTTCTTTACAATGAGCAGTTCTTC. Translating it yields CASSLGVLLYNEQFF. V usage is TRBV11-2 and J usage is TRBJ2-1; D unclear. The CDR3 has 15 amino acids. Trimming left V 1 base short and J 4 bases short, with 11 bases between. CDR1 and CDR2 (germline): SGHAT, FQNNGV.

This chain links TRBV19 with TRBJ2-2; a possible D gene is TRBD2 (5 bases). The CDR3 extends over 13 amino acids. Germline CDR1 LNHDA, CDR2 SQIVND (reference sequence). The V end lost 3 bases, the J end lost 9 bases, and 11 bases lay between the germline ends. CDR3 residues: CASSIGSGRELFF. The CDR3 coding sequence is TGTGCCAGTAGTATTGGGTCGGGGAGGGAGCTGTTTTTT.

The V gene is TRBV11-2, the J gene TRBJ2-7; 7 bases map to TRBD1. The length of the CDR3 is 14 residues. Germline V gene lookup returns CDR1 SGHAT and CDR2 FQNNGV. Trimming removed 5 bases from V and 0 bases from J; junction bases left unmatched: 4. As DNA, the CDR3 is TGTGCCAGCAGCACAGGGACAGTCTCCTACGAGCAGTACTTC. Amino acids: CASSTGTVSYEQYF.

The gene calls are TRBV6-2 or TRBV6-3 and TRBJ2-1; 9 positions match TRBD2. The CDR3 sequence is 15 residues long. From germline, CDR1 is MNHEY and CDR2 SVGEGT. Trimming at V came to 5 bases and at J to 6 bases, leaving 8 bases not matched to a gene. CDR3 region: CASSIGLARLNEQFF. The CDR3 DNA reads TGTGCCAGCAGTATAGGACTAGCGCGACTCAATGAGCAGTTCTTC.

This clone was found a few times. CDR3 bases: TGTGCCAGCAGCTTAAGACTAGCGGTCAGCTACGAGCAGTACTTC. This codes for CASSLRLAVSYEQYF. This chain uses TRBV13 with TRBJ2-7, with TRBD2 identical over 9 bases. Germline V gives CDR1 PRHDT, CDR2 FYEKMQ (reference sequence). The CDR3 loop spans 15 amino acids. V shed 2 bases, J shed 3 bases, and the junction held 5 bases outside the gene matches.

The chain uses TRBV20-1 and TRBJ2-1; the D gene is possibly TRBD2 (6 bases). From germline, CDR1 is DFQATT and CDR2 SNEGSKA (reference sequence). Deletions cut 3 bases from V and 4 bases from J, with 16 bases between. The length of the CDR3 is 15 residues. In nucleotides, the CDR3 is TGCAGTGCTAGTTTACACGGGGGATTGTACAATGAGCAGTTCTTC. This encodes CSASLHGGLYNEQFF.

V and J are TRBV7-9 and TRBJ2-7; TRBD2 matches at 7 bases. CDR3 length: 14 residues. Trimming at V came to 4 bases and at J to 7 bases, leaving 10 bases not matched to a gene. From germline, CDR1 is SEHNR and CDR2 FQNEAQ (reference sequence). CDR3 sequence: CASSSGLVIWEQYF. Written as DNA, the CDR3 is TGTGCCAGCAGCTCTGGACTAGTGATCTGGGAGCAGTACTTC.

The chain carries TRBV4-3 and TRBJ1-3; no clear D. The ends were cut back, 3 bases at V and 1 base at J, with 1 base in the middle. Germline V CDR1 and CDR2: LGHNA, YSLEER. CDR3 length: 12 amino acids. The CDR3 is CASSHSGNTIYF. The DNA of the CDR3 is TGCGCCAGCAGCCATTCTGGAAACACCATATATTTT.

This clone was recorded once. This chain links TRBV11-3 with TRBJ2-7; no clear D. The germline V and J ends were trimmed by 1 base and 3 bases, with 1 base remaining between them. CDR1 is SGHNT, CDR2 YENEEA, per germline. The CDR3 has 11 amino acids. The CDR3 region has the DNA TGTGCCAGCAGCTTAGTCTACGAGCAGTACTTC. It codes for CASSLVYEQYF.

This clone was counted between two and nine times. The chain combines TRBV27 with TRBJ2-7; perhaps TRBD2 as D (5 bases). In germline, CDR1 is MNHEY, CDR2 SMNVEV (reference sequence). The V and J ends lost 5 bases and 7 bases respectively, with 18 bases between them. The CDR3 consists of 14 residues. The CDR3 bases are TGTGCCAGCAGTCCGTACGACCCCCGGAGGGAGCAGTACTTC. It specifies CASSPYDPRREQYF.

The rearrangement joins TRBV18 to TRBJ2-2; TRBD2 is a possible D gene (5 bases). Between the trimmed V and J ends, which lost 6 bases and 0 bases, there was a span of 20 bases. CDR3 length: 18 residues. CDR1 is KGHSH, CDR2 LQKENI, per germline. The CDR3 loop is CASSPVGLALSNTGELFF. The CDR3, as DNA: TGTGCCAGCTCTCCGGTGGGCTTAGCGCTTTCGAACACCGGGGAGCTGTTTTTT.

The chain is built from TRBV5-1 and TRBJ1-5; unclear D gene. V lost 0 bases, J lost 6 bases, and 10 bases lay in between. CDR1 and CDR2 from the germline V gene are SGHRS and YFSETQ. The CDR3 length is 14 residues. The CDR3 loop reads CASSLGSGSQPQHF. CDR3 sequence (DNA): TGCGCCAGCAGCTTGGGGTCTGGCTCTCAGCCCCAGCATTTT.

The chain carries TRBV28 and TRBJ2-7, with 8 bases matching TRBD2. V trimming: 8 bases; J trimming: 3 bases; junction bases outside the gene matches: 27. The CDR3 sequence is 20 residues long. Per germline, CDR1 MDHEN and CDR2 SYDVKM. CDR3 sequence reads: CASRDRVGMVGSGIDYEQYF. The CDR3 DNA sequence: TGTGCCAGCCGAGATAGAGTAGGGATGGTTGGTAGCGGGATTGACTACGAGCAGTACTTC.

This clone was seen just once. The CDR3, as DNA: TGTGCCAGCAGCAAGATGGGAGGGGGCCACGGCTACACCTTC. The encoded protein is CASSKMGGGHGYTF. V is TRBV7-9 and J is TRBJ1-2; 7 bases match TRBD1. V shed 5 bases and J 8 bases; nucleotides not matched to a gene: 11. Germline V lookup: CDR1 SEHNR, CDR2 FQNEAQ (reference sequence). The CDR3 spans 14 residues.

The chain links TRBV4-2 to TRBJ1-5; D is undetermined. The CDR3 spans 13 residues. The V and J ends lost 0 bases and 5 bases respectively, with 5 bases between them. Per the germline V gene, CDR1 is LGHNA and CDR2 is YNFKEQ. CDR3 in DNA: TGTGCCAGCAGCCAAGATCGGTATCAGCCCCAGCATTTT. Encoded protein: CASSQDRYQPQHF.